This section outlines one T cell receptor beta chain sequence together with its context. CDR1 and CDR2 (germline): MDHEN, SYDVKM. The CDR3 spans 14 residues. V shed 6 bases and J 4 bases; nucleotides not matched to a gene: 9. From the 5' RACE reads, TCRdb called clonotypes with MiXCR, one entry per CDR3 protein. Seen here are approximately 60,000 distinct CDR3 sequences, over 10% observed once, and the top ten hold 2.9%. This sample was included in a study of early T cells in non-severe SARS-CoV-2 infection. V is TRBV28 and J is TRBJ2-7; TRBD2 matches at 7 bases. The sequencing input was whole blood. The source of this sequence is an adult who was a healthcare worker with PCR-confirmed SARS-CoV-2 infection or an uninfected control (not recorded which). CDR3 in DNA: TGTGCCAGCAGGAGCCAGGGAGGGTTGTACGAGCAGTACTTC. Its protein product is CASRSQGGLYEQYF.